The 2 T cell receptor beta chains listed next were all sequenced from one sample in a study of T cells in Graves' hyperthyroidism and ophthalmopathy. RNA transcripts gave rise to amplified TCR beta CDR3 regions. Primed by the HTBI set, a first-round RT-PCR was run on the TCR CDR3. TCRdb ran MiXCR on the multiplex PCR reads and lists one entry per CDR3 protein. The sample records about 360,000 distinct CDR3 sequences, 15% to 20% being singletons. The source material was blood. The receptor source for this set is a woman aged 18-29 years with Graves' hyperthyroidism.

Many counts were recorded for this clonotype. The chain couples TRBV19 to TRBJ2-7, with D tentatively TRBD1 (6 bases). Germline lookup yields CDR1 LNHDA and CDR2 SQIVND (reference sequence). The length of the CDR3 is 14 residues. V was pared by 10 bases and J by 4 bases, with 20 bases between. CDR3 coding DNA: TGTGCCACCCTCGAATCGGGACACCCTTACGAGCAGTACTTC. Protein sequence: CATLESGHPYEQYF. The full variable domain, its missing parts supplied by reference TRBV19 and TRBJ2-7, is DGGITQSPKYLFRKEGQNVTLSCEQNLNHDAMYWYRQDPGQGLRLIYYSQIVNDFQKGDIAEGYSVSREKKESFPLTVTSAQKNPTAFYLCATLESGHPYEQYFGPGTRLTVT.

This clonotype appeared a few times. The CDR3 region is CASSFRPDRASGNTIYF. CDR3 sequence (DNA): TGCGCCAGCAGCTTCCGACCCGACAGGGCCAGTGGAAACACCATATATTTT. This chain links TRBV5-1 with TRBJ1-3, with 7 bases fitting TRBD1. Germline CDR1 reads SGHRS; CDR2 reads YFSETQ. The junction had 11 bases not matched to a gene; V was cut back by 2 bases and J by 3 bases. The CDR3 covers 17 residues.